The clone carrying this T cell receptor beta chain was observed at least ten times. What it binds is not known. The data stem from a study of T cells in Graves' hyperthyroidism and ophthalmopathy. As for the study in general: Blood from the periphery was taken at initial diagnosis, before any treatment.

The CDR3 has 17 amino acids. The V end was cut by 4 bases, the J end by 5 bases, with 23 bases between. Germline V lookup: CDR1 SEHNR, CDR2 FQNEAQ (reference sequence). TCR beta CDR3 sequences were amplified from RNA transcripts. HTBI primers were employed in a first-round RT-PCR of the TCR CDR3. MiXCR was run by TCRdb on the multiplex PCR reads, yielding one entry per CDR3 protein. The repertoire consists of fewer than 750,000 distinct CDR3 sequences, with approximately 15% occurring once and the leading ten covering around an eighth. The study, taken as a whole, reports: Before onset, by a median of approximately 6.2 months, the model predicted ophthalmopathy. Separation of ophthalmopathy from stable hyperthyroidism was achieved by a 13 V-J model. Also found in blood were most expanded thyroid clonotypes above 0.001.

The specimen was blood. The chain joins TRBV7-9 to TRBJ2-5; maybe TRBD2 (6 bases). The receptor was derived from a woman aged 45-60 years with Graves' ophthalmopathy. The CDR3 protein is CASSSPGGGPGRETQYF. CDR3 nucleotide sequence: TGTGCCAGCAGCTCCCCCGGCGGAGGGCCGGGAAGGGAGACCCAGTACTTC.